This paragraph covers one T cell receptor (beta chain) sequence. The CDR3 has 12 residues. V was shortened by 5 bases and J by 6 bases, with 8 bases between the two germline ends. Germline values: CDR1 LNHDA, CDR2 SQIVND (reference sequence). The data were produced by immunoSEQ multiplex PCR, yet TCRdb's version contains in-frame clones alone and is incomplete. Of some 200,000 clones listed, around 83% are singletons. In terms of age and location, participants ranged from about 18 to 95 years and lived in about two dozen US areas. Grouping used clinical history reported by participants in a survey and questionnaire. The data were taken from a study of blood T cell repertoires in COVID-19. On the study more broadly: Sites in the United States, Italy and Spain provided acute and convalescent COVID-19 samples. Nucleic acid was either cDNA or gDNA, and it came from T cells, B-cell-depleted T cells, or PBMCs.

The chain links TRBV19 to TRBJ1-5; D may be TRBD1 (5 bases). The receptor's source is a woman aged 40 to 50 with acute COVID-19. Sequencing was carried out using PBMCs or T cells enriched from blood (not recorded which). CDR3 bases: TGTGCCAGTAGTCAGGGCGGTCAGCCCCAGCATTTT. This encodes CASSQGGQPQHF.